The next 27 T cell receptor beta chains were all read from a single sample in a study of beta chain features in type 1 diabetes. TCRB transcripts that were expressed got sequenced, as all of the isolated RNA had been reverse transcribed. The assay was immunoSEQ multiplex PCR, and TCRdb's table has in-frame clones only and misses some. The repertoire holds 810,000 or so clones, around a sixth seen once, with around 0.02% in the top ten. What was sequenced was naive CD4+ T cells from blood. These receptors were obtained from a woman aged 18-35 years in good health.

In its sample, this clone was seen a few times. The rearrangement uses TRBV4-1 and TRBJ1-2; D unresolved. V lost 0 bases to trimming and J lost 4 bases, with 6 bases between them. Looked up from germline, CDR1 is MGHRA and CDR2 is YSYEKL. The CDR3 totals 13 residues. The CDR3 coding sequence is TGCGCCAGCAGCCAAGATGGAGGCTATGGCTACACCTTC. Protein sequence: CASSQDGGYGYTF.

V and J are TRBV5-1 and TRBJ1-2; tentatively, D is TRBD1 (6 bases). V lost 4 bases, J lost 4 bases, and 11 bases lay in between. CDR3 length: 13 amino acids. Germline lookup yields CDR1 SGHRS and CDR2 YFSETQ. The CDR3 loop is CASSIEGGYGYTF. The CDR3 nucleotides read TGCGCCAGCAGCATTGAGGGGGGCTATGGCTACACCTTC.

The chain couples TRBV5-1 to TRBJ2-5, with a tentative D call TRBD2 (5 bases). The CDR3 is made up of 15 amino acids. V was cut by 3 bases and J by 2 bases, with 14 bases left in between. The germline CDR1 and CDR2 sequences are SGHRS and YFSETQ. CDR3 sequence reads: CASSSRGQRQETQYF. In nucleotides, the CDR3 is TGCGCCAGCAGCTCTCGCGGCCAGCGGCAAGAGACCCAGTACTTC. Drawing the rest from reference TRBV5-1 and TRBJ2-5, the complete variable domain is KAGVTQTPRYLIKTRGQQVTLSCSPISGHRSVSWYQQTPGQGLQFLFEYFSETQRNKGNFPGRFSGRQFSNSRSEMNVSTLELGDSALYLCASSSRGQRQETQYFGPGTRLLVL.

Only a few counts were recorded for this clone. The V and J genes are TRBV6-5 and TRBJ1-2; possibly TRBD1 for D (5 bases). CDR3 length: 14 residues. The V end was cut by 2 bases, the J end by 4 bases, with 11 bases between. Germline V gene sequence: CDR1 MNHEY, CDR2 SVGAGI. CDR3 nucleotides: TGTGCCAGCAGTTACACTCAGGGTATCTATGGCTACACCTTC. Translated: CASSYTQGIYGYTF.

J is TRBJ2-6 and V is TRBV18; 7 bases are a match to TRBD1. Germline-derived CDR1 and CDR2 are KGHSH and LQKENI. The CDR3 totals 17 residues. V dropped 2 bases and J dropped 0; count of bases not matched to a gene: 4. CDR3 region: CASSPTGTASGANVLTF. The CDR3 region has the DNA TGTGCCAGCTCACCAACCGGGACAGCCTCTGGGGCCAACGTCCTGACTTTC.

DNA of the CDR3: TGTGCCAGCAGTTACCAAGCAGGGCCCAACGAGCAGTACTTC. Protein: CASSYQAGPNEQYF. The chain combines TRBV28 with TRBJ2-7; possible D gene TRBD1, 5 bases. The CDR3 spans 14 residues. V shed 4 bases and J shed 5 bases, with 15 bases lying between them. In germline, CDR1 is MDHEN, CDR2 SYDVKM.

The sample holds a few counts of this clone. The chain carries TRBV28 and TRBJ1-1, with no clear D. CDR3 size: 13 residues. V was cut by 3 bases and J by 6 bases, with 11 bases left in between. Germline CDR1 is MDHEN and CDR2 is SYDVKM. The CDR3 DNA reads TGTGCCAGCAGTTTGGGTCGGGTATCTGAAGCTTTCTTT. Amino acid sequence: CASSLGRVSEAFF.

This chain connects TRBV5-1 to TRBJ2-3; D remains unclear. V was clipped by 4 bases and J by 1 base, with 7 bases between them. CDR1 and CDR2 (germline): SGHRS, YFSETQ. The CDR3 is 13 amino acids. The CDR3 spells CASSIDRTDTQYF. In nucleotides, the CDR3 is TGCGCCAGCAGCATCGACCGCACAGATACGCAGTATTTT.

The chain recombines TRBV23-1 with TRBJ2-7; D is possibly TRBD1 (5 bases). TRBV23-1 is recorded as an ORF, its role being uncertain. Trimming took 8 bases from V and 5 from J, leaving 16 bases between them. This CDR3 spans 13 amino acids. CDR3 sequence reads: CASPGHGRNEQYF. The CDR3 coding sequence is TGCGCCAGCCCCGGACACGGTCGGAACGAGCAGTACTTC.

This clone has more than one count but fewer than ten. The rearrangement joins TRBV19 to TRBJ2-4; 12 bases fit TRBD1. This CDR3 spans 18 amino acids. V lost 5 bases and J lost 0; bases outside the gene matches: 8. Germline V gene lookup returns CDR1 LNHDA and CDR2 SQIVND (reference sequence). CDR3 sequence reads: CASSPGTGGTQAKNIQYF. The CDR3 DNA is TGTGCCAGTAGTCCCGGGACAGGGGGCACCCAAGCCAAAAACATTCAGTACTTC.

Only a few counts were recorded for this clone. The chain recombines TRBV7-2 with TRBJ1-2; D ambiguous. Germline V gene data show CDR1 as SGHTA and CDR2 as FQGNSA. The CDR3 sequence is 13 residues long. The V end was cut by 1 base, the J end by 1 base, with 4 bases between. The CDR3 region has the DNA TGTGCCAGCAGCTTAGACAGTAACTATGGCTACACCTTC. It translates to CASSLDSNYGYTF.

The chain carries TRBV4-3 and TRBJ2-7; no clear D. The CDR3 totals 13 residues. The germline V gene encodes CDR1 LGHNA and CDR2 YSLEER. V shed 0 bases and J shed 5 bases, with 8 bases lying between them. In DNA form, the CDR3 reads TGCGCCAGCAGCCAAGATAGGGTAAACGAGCAGTACTTC. It is translated as CASSQDRVNEQYF.

The chain couples TRBV7-3 to TRBJ1-2, with TRBD1 identical over 10 bases. Germline loops: CDR1 SGHTA, CDR2 FQGTGA. V lost 5 bases to trimming and J lost 1 base; unmatched junction nucleotides: 1. The CDR3 covers 14 residues. CDR3 residues: CASSGQGDNYGYTF. CDR3 in DNA: TGTGCCAGCAGCGGACAGGGGGATAACTATGGCTACACCTTC.

The chain joins TRBV7-9 to TRBJ2-1, with D unresolved. The germline V and J ends were trimmed by 1 base and 0 bases, with 4 bases remaining between them. Germline lookup yields CDR1 SEHNR and CDR2 FQNEAQ (reference sequence). This CDR3 region has 14 residues. In nucleotides, the CDR3 is TGTGCCAGCAGCTTAGACGCCTCCTACAATGAGCAGTTCTTC. This translates into CASSLDASYNEQFF.

V is TRBV10-3 and J is TRBJ2-7; 11 nucleotides agree with TRBD2. Trimming took 8 bases from V and 6 from J; bases not matched to a gene: 12. The CDR3 totals 15 residues. CDR1 and CDR2 (germline): ENHRY, SYGVKD. CDR3 sequence reads: CAIGGSSGRSGEQYF. CDR3 nucleotide sequence: TGTGCCATCGGGGGCTCTAGCGGGAGGTCGGGCGAGCAGTACTTC.

The genes are TRBV28 and TRBJ2-5; D may be TRBD1 (5 bases). V was cut by 5 bases and J by 2 bases, with 18 bases left in between. Germline-derived CDR1 and CDR2 are MDHEN and SYDVKM. The CDR3 has 16 residues. The CDR3 loop is CASSGAGWPRQETQYF. In DNA form, the CDR3 reads TGTGCCAGCAGTGGGGCCGGGTGGCCTCGTCAAGAGACCCAGTACTTC. Full variable domain (missing parts from reference TRBV28 and TRBJ2-5): DVKVTQSSRYLVKRTGEKVFLECVQDMDHENMFWYRQDPGLGLRLIYFSYDVKMKEKGDIPEGYSVSREKKERFSLILESASTNQTSMYLCASSGAGWPRQETQYFGPGTRLLVL.

This clone came up a few times. This rearrangement joins TRBV19 to TRBJ2-2; 8 nucleotides line up with TRBD1. The CDR3 runs to 15 residues. With 5 bases clipped from V and 0 bases from J, the junction kept 2 bases outside the gene matches. Germline V gene data show CDR1 as LNHDA and CDR2 as SQIVND (reference sequence). The CDR3 sequence is CASSPGQANTGELFF. CDR3 coding DNA: TGTGCCAGTAGTCCGGGACAGGCGAACACCGGGGAGCTGTTTTTT.

This clone was observed a few times. The rearrangement uses TRBV6-1 and TRBJ2-7; D gene uncertain. CDR1 MNHNS and CDR2 SASEGT come from the germline V gene. V was pared by 3 bases and J by 7 bases, with 16 bases between. The CDR3 is made up of 14 amino acids. The CDR3: CASSEASTLGEQYF. The CDR3 DNA sequence: TGTGCCAGCAGTGAGGCCAGTACCCTCGGGGAGCAGTACTTC.

This clone was counted between two and nine times. The V gene is TRBV6-5, the J gene TRBJ2-3; 8 positions agree with TRBD1. In germline, CDR1 is MNHEY, CDR2 SVGAGI. There are 15 residues in the CDR3. Trimming cost V 3 bases and J 4 bases; bases outside gene matches: 6. This CDR3 is CASSYQRTGPDTQYF. As DNA, the CDR3 is TGTGCCAGCAGTTATCAGCGGACAGGGCCAGATACGCAGTATTTT.

This clone has just a few counts. The same CDR3 also results from other DNA sequences found in this sample. The chain links TRBV5-1 to TRBJ2-7, with D uncertain. The CDR3 is 13 residues long. V lost 1 base and J 0 bases, leaving 5 bases between the germline ends. Germline lookup yields CDR1 SGHRS and CDR2 YFSETQ. This CDR3 reads CASSLLSSYEQYF. The CDR3 DNA reads as TGCGCCAGCAGCTTGCTCAGCTCCTACGAGCAGTACTTC. The entire variable domain, with the rest obtained from reference TRBV5-1 and TRBJ2-7, is as follows: KAGVTQTPRYLIKTRGQQVTLSCSPISGHRSVSWYQQTPGQGLQFLFEYFSETQRNKGNFPGRFSGRQFSNSRSEMNVSTLELGDSALYLCASSLLSSYEQYFGPGTRLTVT.

The chain joins TRBV2 to TRBJ2-1, with D possibly being TRBD1 (6 bases). V lost 8 bases to trimming and J lost 3 bases, with 14 bases between them. The CDR3 is made up of 14 amino acids. Germline V gene lookup returns CDR1 SNHLY and CDR2 FYNNEI. This CDR3 reads CASQRVQGYNEQFF. DNA for the CDR3: TGTGCCAGCCAGCGTGTACAGGGCTACAATGAGCAGTTCTTC.

This clone was found a few times. This chain connects TRBV7-2 to TRBJ2-6; 9 nucleotides line up with TRBD2. The CDR3 is 18 amino acids. V trimming: 2 bases; J trimming: 0 bases; junction bases outside the gene matches: 5. Germline values: CDR1 SGHTA, CDR2 FQGNSA. CDR3 loop: CASSLTGTSSSGANVLTF. The DNA for the CDR3 is TGTGCCAGCAGCTTAACCGGGACTAGCAGCTCTGGGGCCAACGTCCTGACTTTC.

The V and J genes are TRBV9 and TRBJ2-1; 12 nucleotides agree with TRBD2. Germline lookup yields CDR1 SGDLS and CDR2 YYNGEE. The V and J ends lost 1 base and 0 bases, in that order; junction bases with no gene match: 8. CDR3 size: 19 residues. The CDR3 is CASSVSGLAGGSSYNEQFF. CDR3 nucleotide sequence: TGTGCCAGCAGCGTATCTGGGCTAGCGGGAGGGTCCTCCTACAATGAGCAGTTCTTC. Using reference TRBV9 and TRBJ2-1 for the parts outside the CDR3, the full variable domain is DSGVTQTPKHLITATGQRVTLRCSPRSGDLSVYWYQQSLDQGLQFLIQYYNGEERAKGNILERFSAQQFPDLHSELNLSSLELGDSALYFCASSVSGLAGGSSYNEQFFGPGTRLTVL.

This clone has only a few counts. The sample has other DNA sequences that encode this CDR3 too. The chain uses TRBV15 and TRBJ2-7; D not certain. The CDR3 extends over 14 amino acids. CDR1 LNHNV and CDR2 YYDKDF come from the germline V gene (reference sequence). V lost 0 bases, J lost 3 bases, and 9 bases lay in between. CDR3: CATSRDGGDYEQYF. The CDR3 coding sequence is TGTGCCACCAGCAGAGACGGTGGCGACTACGAGCAGTACTTC.

The table lists this clone with a few counts. The rearrangement joins TRBV29-1 to TRBJ1-1, with a tentative D call TRBD1 (5 bases). Trimming cost V 6 bases and J 3 bases, with 14 bases left between them. Germline values: CDR1 SQVTM, CDR2 ANQGSEA. The CDR3 has 13 amino acids. Written as DNA, the CDR3 is TGCAGCGTAGCTTCAGGGTGGGACACTGAAGCTTTCTTT. This sequence encodes CSVASGWDTEAFF.

This clone was seen a handful of times. At one boundary the junction diverges from the germline segment, which might be a read error. V usage is TRBV4-1 and J usage is TRBJ2-5; D gene ambiguous. The CDR3 spans 15 residues. Germline lookup yields CDR1 MGHRA and CDR2 YSYEKL. The chain's CDR3 is CASSQTPNAEETQYF. The DNA for the CDR3 is TGTGCCAGCAGCCAAACCCCAAACGCCGAAGAGACCCAGTACTTC.

This clone was observed a few times. The rearrangement uses TRBV11-2 and TRBJ2-2; the match to TRBD1 covers 9 bases. Germline V gives CDR1 SGHAT, CDR2 FQNNGV. V shed 6 bases, J shed 5 bases, and the junction held 10 bases outside the gene matches. This CDR3 has 16 residues. For the CDR3, the DNA is TGTGCCAGCAGTTACCGGGACAGGGTAAAGACCGGGGAGCTGTTTTTT. Translation: CASSYRDRVKTGELFF.